This T cell receptor beta chain was observed in a study of blood T cell repertoires in COVID-19. Looking at the study overall: The United States, Italy and Spain supplied acute and convalescent COVID-19 samples. T cells, B-cell-depleted T cells, or PBMCs provided the cDNA or gDNA that served as material.

As processed by the authors: It was from reference gene primer amplification that nucleated cell counts were estimated. TCRdb's copy holds only in-frame clones and misses some; the assay was immunoSEQ multiplex PCR. V and J calls plus clone size are reproduced from that table; the DNA served to infer D and trimming. Here the sample spans about 140,000 clones, around 86% being singletons. In germline, CDR1 is MDHEN, CDR2 SYDVKM. The J segment lost 5 bases and the V segment lost 5 bases, leaving 14 bases of the junction unmatched. The CDR3 totals 17 residues. The J gene is TRBJ2-5, the V gene TRBV28, with 10 bases that match TRBD1. The sequence came from a human donor in a cohort sampled during active COVID-19. The sequencing input was peripheral blood. CDR3 nucleotides: TGTGCCAGCAGTATCACTCGACAGGGGGCTTTTTGGGAGACCCAGTACTTC. Its translation is CASSITRQGAFWETQYF.